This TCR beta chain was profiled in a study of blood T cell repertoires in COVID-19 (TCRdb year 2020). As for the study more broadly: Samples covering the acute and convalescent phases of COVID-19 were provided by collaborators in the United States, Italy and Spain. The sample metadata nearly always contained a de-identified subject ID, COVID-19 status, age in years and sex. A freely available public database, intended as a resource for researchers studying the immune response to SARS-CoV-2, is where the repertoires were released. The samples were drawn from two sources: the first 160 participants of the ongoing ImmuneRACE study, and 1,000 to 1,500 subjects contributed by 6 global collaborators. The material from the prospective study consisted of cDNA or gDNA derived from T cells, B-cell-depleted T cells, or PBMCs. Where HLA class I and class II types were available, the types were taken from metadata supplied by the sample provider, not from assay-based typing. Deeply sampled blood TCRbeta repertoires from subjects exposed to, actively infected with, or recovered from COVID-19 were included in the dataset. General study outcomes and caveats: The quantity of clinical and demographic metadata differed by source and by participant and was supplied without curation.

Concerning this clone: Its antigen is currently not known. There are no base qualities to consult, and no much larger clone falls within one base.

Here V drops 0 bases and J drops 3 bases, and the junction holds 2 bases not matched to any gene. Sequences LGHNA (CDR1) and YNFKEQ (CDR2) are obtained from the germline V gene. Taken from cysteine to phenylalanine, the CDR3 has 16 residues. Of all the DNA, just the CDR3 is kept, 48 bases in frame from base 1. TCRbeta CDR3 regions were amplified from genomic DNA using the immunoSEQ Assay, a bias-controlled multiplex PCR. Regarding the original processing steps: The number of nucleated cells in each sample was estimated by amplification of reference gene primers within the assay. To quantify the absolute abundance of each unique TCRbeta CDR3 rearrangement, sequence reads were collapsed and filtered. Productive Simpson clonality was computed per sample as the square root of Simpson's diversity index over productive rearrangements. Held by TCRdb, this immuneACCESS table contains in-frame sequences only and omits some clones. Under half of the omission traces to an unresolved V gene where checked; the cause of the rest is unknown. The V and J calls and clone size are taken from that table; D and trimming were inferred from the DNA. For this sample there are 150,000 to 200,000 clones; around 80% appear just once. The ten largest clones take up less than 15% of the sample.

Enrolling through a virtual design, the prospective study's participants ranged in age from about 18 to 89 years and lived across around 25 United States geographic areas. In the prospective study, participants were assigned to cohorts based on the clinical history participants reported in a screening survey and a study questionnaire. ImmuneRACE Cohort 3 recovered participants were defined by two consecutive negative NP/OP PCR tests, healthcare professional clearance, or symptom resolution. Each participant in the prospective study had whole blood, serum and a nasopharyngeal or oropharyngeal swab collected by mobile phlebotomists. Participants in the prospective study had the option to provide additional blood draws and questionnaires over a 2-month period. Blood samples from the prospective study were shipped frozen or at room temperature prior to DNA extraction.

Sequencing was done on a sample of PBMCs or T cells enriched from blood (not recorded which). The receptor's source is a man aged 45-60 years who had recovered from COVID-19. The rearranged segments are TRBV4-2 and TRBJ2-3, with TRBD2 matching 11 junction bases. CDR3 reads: CASSQELAGGTDTQYF. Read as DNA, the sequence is TGTGCCAGCAGCCAAGAGCTAGCGGGGGGAACAGATACGCAGTATTTT.